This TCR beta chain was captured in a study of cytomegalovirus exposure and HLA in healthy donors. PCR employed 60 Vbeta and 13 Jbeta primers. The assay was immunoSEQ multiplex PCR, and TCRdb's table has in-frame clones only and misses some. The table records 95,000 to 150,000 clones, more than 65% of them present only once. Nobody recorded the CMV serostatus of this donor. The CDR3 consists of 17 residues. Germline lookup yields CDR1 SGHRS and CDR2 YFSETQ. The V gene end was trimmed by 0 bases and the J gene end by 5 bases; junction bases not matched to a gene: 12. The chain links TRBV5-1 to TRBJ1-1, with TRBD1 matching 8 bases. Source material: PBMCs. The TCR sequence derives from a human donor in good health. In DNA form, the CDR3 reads TGCGCCAGCAGCTTGGGACCCCGCGCAGGGGGCAGTACTGAAGCTTTCTTT. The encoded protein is CASSLGPRAGGSTEAFF.